The 13 T cell receptor beta chains below come from one sample, sequenced in a study of T cells after yellow fever vaccination. TCRdb passed the 5' RACE reads through MiXCR, listing each CDR3 protein once. The table has about 550,000 distinct CDR3 sequences, over 15% seen once. The sequenced sample was PBMCs, obtained 15 days after the yellow fever booster vaccination. The source is a man aged 30 to 45 who received the YFV17D yellow fever vaccine.

This clonotype was seen at least ten times. V usage is TRBV6-2 or TRBV6-3 and J usage is TRBJ2-1; 7 bases line up with TRBD2. CDR1 is MNHEY, CDR2 SVGEGT, per germline. The CDR3 has 16 amino acids. Germline trimming cut 6 bases from V and 3 bases from J; bases unmatched to any gene: 11. CDR3 coding DNA: TGTGCCAGCAGCAAAGCCGGGACTAAGGACTACAATGAGCAGTTCTTC. As protein: CASSKAGTKDYNEQFF.

This clonotype was picked up a small number of times. CDR3 in DNA: TGTGCCAGCAGCCAATCGGTCTTTAGCTCCTACGAGCAGTACTTC. It encodes CASSQSVFSSYEQYF. The rearrangement links TRBV7-2 to TRBJ2-7; no clear D. The CDR3 extends over 15 amino acids. Germline V lookup: CDR1 SGHTA, CDR2 FQGNSA. Trimming stripped 5 bases from V and 0 bases from J, with 14 bases between.

V usage is TRBV5-5 and J usage is TRBJ2-3; tentative D call: TRBD2 (5 bases). Germline CDR1 SGHKS, CDR2 YYEKEE (reference sequence). Trimming took 4 bases from V and 2 from J, leaving 14 bases between them. CDR3 length: 15 amino acids. DNA of the CDR3: TGTGCCAGCAGCAAACGGTTGGGAGACACAGATACGCAGTATTTT. Translated, it gives CASSKRLGDTDTQYF.

Only a few counts were recorded for this clonotype. The rearrangement uses TRBV20-1 and TRBJ2-7, with 11 bases matching TRBD2. The trim removed 0 bases at V and 3 bases at J, leaving 4 bases unmatched. From germline, CDR1 is DFQATT and CDR2 SNEGSKA (reference sequence). The CDR3 contains 15 residues. In DNA form, the CDR3 reads TGCAGTGCTAGAGAAAGTAGCGGGAGGGTCTACGAGCAGTACTTC. Translating it yields CSARESSGRVYEQYF.

The J gene is TRBJ2-5, the V gene TRBV18; D possibly matches TRBD1 or TRBD2 (5 bases each). CDR3 length: 13 residues. Between the trimmed V and J ends, which lost 6 bases and 2 bases, there was a span of 10 bases. In germline, CDR1 is KGHSH, CDR2 LQKENI. The CDR3 spells CASSRGYQETQYF. CDR3 nucleotides: TGTGCCAGCTCCCGGGGCTATCAAGAGACCCAGTACTTC.

This clonotype occurred many times. The chain combines TRBV7-2 with TRBJ2-7; D is unclear. Trimming pared 5 bases from V and 5 bases from J, leaving 13 bases between. This CDR3 region has 13 residues. Germline V gene data show CDR1 as SGHTA and CDR2 as FQGNSA. The CDR3 DNA reads TGTGCCAGCAGCATCGGGCCCGGAGACGAGCAGTACTTC. This sequence encodes CASSIGPGDEQYF.

This clonotype has more than one count but fewer than ten. The V and J genes are TRBV6-2 or TRBV6-3 and TRBJ2-1; 16 bases map to TRBD2. Trimming at V came to 9 bases and at J to 3 bases, leaving 14 bases not matched to a gene. The germline CDR1 and CDR2 sequences are MNHEY and SVGEGT. This CDR3 spans 19 amino acids. The CDR3 DNA is TGTGCCAGTCTCCCGGGGGGGACTAGCGGGAGGGTGATCTACAATGAGCAGTTCTTC. This gives the protein CASLPGGTSGRVIYNEQFF.

In this sample, this clonotype turned up a few times. The chain joins TRBV29-1 to TRBJ2-1; D perhaps matches TRBD1 (5 bases). Trimming cost V 8 bases and J 7 bases, with 12 bases left between them. Germline CDR1 and CDR2: SQVTM and ANQGSEA. The length of the CDR3 is 11 residues. The CDR3 is CSPSAGNEQFF. CDR3 bases: TGCAGCCCCAGCGCAGGGAATGAGCAGTTCTTC.

This chain connects TRBV7-9 to TRBJ2-3, with D perhaps TRBD2 (6 bases). Looked up from germline, CDR1 is SEHNR and CDR2 is FQNEAQ (reference sequence). V was clipped by 4 bases and J by 2 bases, with 16 bases between them. The length of the CDR3 is 16 residues. CDR3 bases: TGTGCCAGCAGCTCTAACCGGGACTTCTACACAGATACGCAGTATTTT. It codes for CASSSNRDFYTDTQYF. The full variable domain, completed using reference TRBV7-9 and TRBJ2-3, is DTGVSQNPRHKITKRGQNVTFRCDPISEHNRLYWYRQTLGQGPEFLTYFQNEAQLEKSRLLSDRFSAERPKGSFSTLEIQRTEQGDSAMYLCASSSNRDFYTDTQYFGPGTRLTVL.

This clonotype was found a few times. V gene TRBV6-2 or TRBV6-3 combines with J gene TRBJ2-1; 15 bases are shared with TRBD2. CDR1 and CDR2 (germline): MNHEY, SVGEGT. Trimming removed 7 bases from V and 5 bases from J; junction bases left unmatched: 12. This CDR3 contains 18 residues. CDR3 sequence: CASIDDGLAGGPNNEQFF. CDR3 DNA: TGTGCCAGCATCGACGACGGACTAGCGGGAGGGCCCAACAATGAGCAGTTCTTC.

J is TRBJ2-5 and V is TRBV20-1, with D possibly matching TRBD2 (7 bases). The CDR3 extends over 14 amino acids. Germline V gene data show CDR1 as DFQATT and CDR2 as SNEGSKA (reference sequence). The V end was cut by 3 bases, the J end by 5 bases, with 16 bases between. The CDR3 protein is CSASNAGAGETQYF. The CDR3 nucleotides are TGCAGTGCTAGTAATGCGGGGGCGGGGGAGACCCAGTACTTC.

There are many counts of this clonotype. The V gene is TRBV5-1, the J gene TRBJ2-6; a possible D gene is TRBD1 (5 bases). The V gene lost 3 bases and the J gene lost 0 bases, with 7 bases spanning the gap. The germline gives CDR1 SGHRS, CDR2 YFSETQ. The CDR3 has 15 amino acids. The CDR3 bases are TGCGCCAGCAGCTCGCAGGGCTCTGGGGCCAACGTCCTGACTTTC. It yields the protein CASSSQGSGANVLTF.

The CDR3: CASSISRVAFF. CDR3 sequence (DNA): TGTGCCAGTAGTATTTCCAGGGTTGCTTTCTTT. The V and J genes are TRBV19 and TRBJ1-1, with a tentative D call TRBD1 (5 bases). Germline V gene lookup returns CDR1 LNHDA and CDR2 SQIVND (reference sequence). The CDR3 totals 11 residues. V was shortened by 3 bases and J by 11 bases, with 10 bases between the two germline ends.